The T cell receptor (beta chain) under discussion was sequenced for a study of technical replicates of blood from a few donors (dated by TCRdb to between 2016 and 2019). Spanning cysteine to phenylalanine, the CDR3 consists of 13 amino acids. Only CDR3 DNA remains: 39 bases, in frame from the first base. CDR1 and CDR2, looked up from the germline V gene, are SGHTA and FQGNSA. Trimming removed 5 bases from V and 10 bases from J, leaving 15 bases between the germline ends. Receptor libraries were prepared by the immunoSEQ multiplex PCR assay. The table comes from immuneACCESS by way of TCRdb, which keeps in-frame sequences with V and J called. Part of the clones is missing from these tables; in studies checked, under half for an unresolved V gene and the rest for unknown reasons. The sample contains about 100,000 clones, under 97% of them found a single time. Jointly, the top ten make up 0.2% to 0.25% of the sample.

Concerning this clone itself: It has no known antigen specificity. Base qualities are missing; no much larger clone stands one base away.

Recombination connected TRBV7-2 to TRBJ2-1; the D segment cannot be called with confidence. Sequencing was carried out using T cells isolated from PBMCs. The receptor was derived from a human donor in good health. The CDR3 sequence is CASSARLEREQFF. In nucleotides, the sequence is TGTGCCAGCAGCGCTCGACTGGAAAGGGAGCAGTTCTTC.